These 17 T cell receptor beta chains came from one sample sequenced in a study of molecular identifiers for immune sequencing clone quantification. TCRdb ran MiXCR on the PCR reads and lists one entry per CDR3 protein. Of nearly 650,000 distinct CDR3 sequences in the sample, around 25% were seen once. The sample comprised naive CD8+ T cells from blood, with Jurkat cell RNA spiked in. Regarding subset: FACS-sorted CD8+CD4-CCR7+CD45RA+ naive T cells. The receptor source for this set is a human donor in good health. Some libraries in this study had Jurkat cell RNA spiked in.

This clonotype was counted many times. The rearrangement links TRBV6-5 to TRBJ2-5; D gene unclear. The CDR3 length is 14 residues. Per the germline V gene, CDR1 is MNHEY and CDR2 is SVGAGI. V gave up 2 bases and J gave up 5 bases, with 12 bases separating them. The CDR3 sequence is CASSYASGWETQYF. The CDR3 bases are TGTGCCAGCAGTTACGCGTCAGGTTGGGAGACCCAGTACTTC.

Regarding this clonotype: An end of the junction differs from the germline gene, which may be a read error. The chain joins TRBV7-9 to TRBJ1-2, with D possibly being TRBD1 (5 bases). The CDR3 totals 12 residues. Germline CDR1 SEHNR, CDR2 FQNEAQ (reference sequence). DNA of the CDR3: TGTGCCGGCAGCTTTCAGGGCCAGACCTACACCTTC. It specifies CAGSFQGQTYTF.

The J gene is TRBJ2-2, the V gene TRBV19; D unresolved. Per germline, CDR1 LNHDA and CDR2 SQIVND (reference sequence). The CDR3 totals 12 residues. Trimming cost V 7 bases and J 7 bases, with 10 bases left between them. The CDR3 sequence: CASTFVGGELFF. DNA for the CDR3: TGTGCCAGTACCTTCGTTGGCGGGGAGCTGTTTTTT.

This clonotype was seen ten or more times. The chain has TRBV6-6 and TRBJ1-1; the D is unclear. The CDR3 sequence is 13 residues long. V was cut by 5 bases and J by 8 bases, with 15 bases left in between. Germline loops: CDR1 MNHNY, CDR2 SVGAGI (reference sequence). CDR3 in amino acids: CASSGGQTREAFF. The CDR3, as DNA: TGTGCCAGCAGTGGAGGTCAGACCAGGGAAGCTTTCTTT.

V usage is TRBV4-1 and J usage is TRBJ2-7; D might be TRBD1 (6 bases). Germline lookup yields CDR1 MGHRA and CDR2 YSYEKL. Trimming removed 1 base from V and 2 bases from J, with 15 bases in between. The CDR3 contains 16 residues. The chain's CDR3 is CASSQGIQGITYEQYF. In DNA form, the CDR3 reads TGCGCCAGCAGCCAAGGGATACAGGGAATAACCTACGAGCAGTACTTC.

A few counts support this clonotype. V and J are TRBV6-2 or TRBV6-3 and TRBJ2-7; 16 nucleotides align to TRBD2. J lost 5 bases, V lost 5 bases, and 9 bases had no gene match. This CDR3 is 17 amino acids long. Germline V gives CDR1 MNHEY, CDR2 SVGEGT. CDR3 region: CASSPTLGTSGRDEQYF. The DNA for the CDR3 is TGTGCCAGCAGTCCCACCCTGGGGACTAGCGGGAGGGACGAGCAGTACTTC.

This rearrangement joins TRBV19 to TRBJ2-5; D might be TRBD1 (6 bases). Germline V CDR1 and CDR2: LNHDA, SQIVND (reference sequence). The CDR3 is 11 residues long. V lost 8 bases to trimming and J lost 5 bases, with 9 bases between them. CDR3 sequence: CASSGEETQYF. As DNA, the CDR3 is TGTGCCAGTTCAGGGGAGGAGACCCAGTACTTC.

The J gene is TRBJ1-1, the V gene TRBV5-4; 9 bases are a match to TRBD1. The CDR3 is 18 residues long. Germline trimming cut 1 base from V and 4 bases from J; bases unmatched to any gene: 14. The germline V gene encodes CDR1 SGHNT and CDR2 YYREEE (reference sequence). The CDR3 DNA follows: TGTGCCAGCAGCTTGTCGGGACAGGGCCCAGAAACGGGCACTGAAGCTTTCTTT. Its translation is CASSLSGQGPETGTEAFF.

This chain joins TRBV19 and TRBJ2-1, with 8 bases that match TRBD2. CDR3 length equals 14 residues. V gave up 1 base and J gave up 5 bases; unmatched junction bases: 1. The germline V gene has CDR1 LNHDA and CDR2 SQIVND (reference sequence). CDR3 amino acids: CASSIVLADNEQFF. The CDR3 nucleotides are TGTGCCAGTAGTATAGTACTAGCGGACAATGAGCAGTTCTTC.

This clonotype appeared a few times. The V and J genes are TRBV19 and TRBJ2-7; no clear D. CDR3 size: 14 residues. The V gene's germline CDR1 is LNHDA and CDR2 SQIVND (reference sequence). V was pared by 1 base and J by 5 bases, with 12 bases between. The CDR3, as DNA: TGTGCCAGTAGTATAGGCCCAAGTGGGGACGAGCAGTACTTC. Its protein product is CASSIGPSGDEQYF.

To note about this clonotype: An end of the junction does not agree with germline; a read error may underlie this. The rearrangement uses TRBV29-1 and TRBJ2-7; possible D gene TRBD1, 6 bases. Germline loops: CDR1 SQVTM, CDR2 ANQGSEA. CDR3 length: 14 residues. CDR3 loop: CSVDSGTSSYGQYF. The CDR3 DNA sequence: TGCAGCGTTGACAGTGGGACAAGCTCCTACGGGCAGTACTTC.

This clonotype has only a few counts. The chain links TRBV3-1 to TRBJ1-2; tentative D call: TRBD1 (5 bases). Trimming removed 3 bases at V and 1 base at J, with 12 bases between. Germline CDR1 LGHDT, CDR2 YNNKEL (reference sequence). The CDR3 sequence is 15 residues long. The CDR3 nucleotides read TGTGCCAGCAGCCATCACGGGGACCATAACTATGGCTACACCTTC. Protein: CASSHHGDHNYGYTF.

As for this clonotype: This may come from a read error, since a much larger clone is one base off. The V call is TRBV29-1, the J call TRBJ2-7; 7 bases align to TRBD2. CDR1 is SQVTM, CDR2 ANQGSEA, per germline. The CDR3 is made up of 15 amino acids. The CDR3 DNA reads TGCAGCGTTGAATCCTTTTCAGCGGGGAGTTACGAGCAGAACTTC. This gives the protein CSVESFSAGSYEQNF.

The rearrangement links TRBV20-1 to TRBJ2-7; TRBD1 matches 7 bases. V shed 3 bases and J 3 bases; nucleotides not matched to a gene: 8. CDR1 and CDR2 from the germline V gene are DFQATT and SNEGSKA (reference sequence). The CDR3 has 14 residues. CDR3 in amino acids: CSASDRDRLYEQYF. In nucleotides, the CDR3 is TGCAGTGCTAGTGACCGGGACAGACTCTACGAGCAGTACTTC.

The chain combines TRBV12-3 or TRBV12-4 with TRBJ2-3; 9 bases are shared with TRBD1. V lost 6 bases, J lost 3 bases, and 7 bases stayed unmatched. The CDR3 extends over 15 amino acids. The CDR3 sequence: CASSTHGTGTDTQYF. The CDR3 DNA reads TGTGCCAGCAGCACCCACGGGACAGGGACAGATACGCAGTATTTT.

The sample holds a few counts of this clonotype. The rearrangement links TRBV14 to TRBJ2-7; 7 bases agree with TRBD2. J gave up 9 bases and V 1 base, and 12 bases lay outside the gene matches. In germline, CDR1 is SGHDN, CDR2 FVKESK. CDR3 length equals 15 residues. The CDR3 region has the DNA TGTGCCAGCAGCCAAGTCGCCTCAATCGCGGGAGTGCAGTACTTC. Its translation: CASSQVASIAGVQYF.

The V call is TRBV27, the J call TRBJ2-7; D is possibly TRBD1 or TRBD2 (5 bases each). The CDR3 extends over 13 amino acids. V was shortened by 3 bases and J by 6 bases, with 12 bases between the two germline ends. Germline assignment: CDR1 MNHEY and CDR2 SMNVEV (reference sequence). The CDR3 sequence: CASSFHQGPEQYF. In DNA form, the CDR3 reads TGTGCCAGCAGTTTCCACCAGGGACCCGAGCAGTACTTC.